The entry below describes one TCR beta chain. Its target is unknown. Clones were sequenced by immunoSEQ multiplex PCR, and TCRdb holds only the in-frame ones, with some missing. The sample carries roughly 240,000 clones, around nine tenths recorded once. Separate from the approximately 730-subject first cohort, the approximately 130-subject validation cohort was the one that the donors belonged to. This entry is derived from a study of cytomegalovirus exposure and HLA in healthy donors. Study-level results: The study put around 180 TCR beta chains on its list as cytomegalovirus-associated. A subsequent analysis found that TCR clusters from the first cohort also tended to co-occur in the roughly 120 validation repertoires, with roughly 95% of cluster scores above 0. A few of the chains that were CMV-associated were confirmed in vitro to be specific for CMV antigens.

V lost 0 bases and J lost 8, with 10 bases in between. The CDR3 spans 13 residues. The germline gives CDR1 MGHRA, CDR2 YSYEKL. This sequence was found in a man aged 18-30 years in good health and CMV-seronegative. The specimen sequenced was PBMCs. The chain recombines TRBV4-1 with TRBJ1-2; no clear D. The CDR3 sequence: CASSQDTARGYTF. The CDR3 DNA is TGCGCCAGCAGCCAAGATACAGCACGAGGCTACACCTTC.